These 3 T cell receptor beta chains share one sample of origin, sequenced in a study of blood T cell repertoires in COVID-19. Repertoires were generated with immunoSEQ multiplex PCR, while TCRdb's copy carries only in-frame clones and drops some. The profile shows about 80,000 clones, approximately 80% of them singletons. Material for sequencing was peripheral blood. Receptors originate from a human donor in a cohort sampled during active COVID-19.

J is TRBJ2-7 and V is TRBV6-6, with TRBD2 matching 10 bases. The germline gives CDR1 MNHNY, CDR2 SVGAGI (reference sequence). The CDR3 runs to 14 residues. V lost 2 bases, J lost 4 bases, and 2 bases stayed unmatched. CDR3 in amino acids: CASSYLSGGYEQYF. DNA of the CDR3: TGTGCCAGCAGTTACCTTAGCGGGGGGTACGAGCAGTACTTC.

The sample holds one count of this clone. V is TRBV12-5 and J is TRBJ2-2; tentatively, D is TRBD1 (6 bases). Germline lookup yields CDR1 LGHNT and CDR2 FRNRAP. CDR3 length: 15 amino acids. Trimming removed 6 bases from V and 7 bases from J, with 18 bases in between. The CDR3 nucleotides are TGTGCTAGTGGACGAATGGGGGAAGGGGGCGGGGAGCTGTTTTTT. This gives the protein CASGRMGEGGGELFF.

The chain has TRBV5-1 and TRBJ1-5; 8 bases map to TRBD1. V lost 3 bases, J lost 1 base, and 3 bases stayed unmatched. The CDR3 runs 15 residues. Germline CDR1 and CDR2: SGHRS and YFSETQ. This CDR3 reads CASSSTGGSNQPQHF. CDR3 nucleotide sequence: TGCGCCAGCAGCTCAACAGGGGGGAGCAATCAGCCCCAGCATTTT.